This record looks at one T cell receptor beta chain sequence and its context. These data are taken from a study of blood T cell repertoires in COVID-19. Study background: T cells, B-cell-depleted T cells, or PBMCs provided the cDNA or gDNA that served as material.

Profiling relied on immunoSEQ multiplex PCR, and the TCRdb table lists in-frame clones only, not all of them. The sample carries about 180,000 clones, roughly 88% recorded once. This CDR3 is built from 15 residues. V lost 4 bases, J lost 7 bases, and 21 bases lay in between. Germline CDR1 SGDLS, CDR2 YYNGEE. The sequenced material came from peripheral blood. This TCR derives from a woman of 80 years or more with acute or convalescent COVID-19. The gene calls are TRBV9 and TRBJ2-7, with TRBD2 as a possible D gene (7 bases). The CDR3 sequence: CASSPTPGRGGEQYF. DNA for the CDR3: TGTGCCAGCAGCCCGACCCCAGGAAGGGGGGGAGAGCAGTACTTC.